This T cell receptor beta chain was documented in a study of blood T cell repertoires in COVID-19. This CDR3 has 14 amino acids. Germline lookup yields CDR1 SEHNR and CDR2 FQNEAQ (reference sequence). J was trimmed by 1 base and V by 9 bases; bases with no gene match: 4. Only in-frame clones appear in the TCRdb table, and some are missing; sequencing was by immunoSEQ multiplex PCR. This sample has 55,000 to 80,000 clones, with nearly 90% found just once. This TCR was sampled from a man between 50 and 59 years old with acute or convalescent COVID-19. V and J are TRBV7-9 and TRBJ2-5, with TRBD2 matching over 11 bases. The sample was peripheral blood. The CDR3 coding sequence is TGTGCCAGTACTAGCGGGGGTCTCCAAGAGACCCAGTACTTC. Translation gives CASTSGGLQETQYF.